This T cell receptor beta chain was recovered during a study of cytomegalovirus exposure and HLA in healthy donors. The CDR3 covers 15 residues. The germline V gene has CDR1 MDHEN and CDR2 SYDVKM. Points on this clone: Germline and junction disagree at one end, which may indicate a read error.

The PCR employed 60 Vbeta primers together with 13 Jbeta primers. The protocol was immunoSEQ multiplex PCR, while the TCRdb copy is restricted to in-frame clones and leaves out a portion. This repertoire shows approximately 150,000 clones, approximately 70% found once; its top ten account for about 2.5%. This TCR was recovered from a woman in her thirties or forties in good health and CMV-seropositive. The V gene is TRBV28, the J gene TRBJ1-5; possible D gene TRBD1, 5 bases. Sequencing used PBMCs. The CDR3 sequence is CASSPADSSNQPQNF. The CDR3 coding sequence is TGTGCCAGCAGTCCCGCCGACAGCAGCAATCAGCCCCAGAATTTT.